This entry describes one TCR beta chain. Assay: immunoSEQ multiplex PCR; the TCRdb copy retains only in-frame clones and omits some. This sample has 200,000 to 250,000 clones, with 84% found just once. The sample is drawn from a study of blood T cell repertoires in COVID-19. The wider study: Samples representing acute and convalescent COVID-19 were sourced from the United States, Italy and Spain.

V was shortened by 1 base and J by 5 bases, with 7 bases between the two germline ends. Per the germline V gene, CDR1 is SGHKS and CDR2 is YYEKEE (reference sequence). CDR3 length: 13 amino acids. Allocation to cohorts depended on clinical history reported by the participants. What the recovered Cohort 3 donors had was two negative PCRs, clearance, or symptom resolution. This TCR was sampled from a man aged 55 to 70 who had recovered from COVID-19. The source material was PBMCs or T cells enriched from blood (not recorded which). The chain links TRBV5-5 to TRBJ1-5; the D gene is possibly TRBD1 (6 bases). The CDR3 spells CASSLSGDQPQHF. CDR3 nucleotide sequence: TGTGCCAGCAGCTTGTCAGGGGATCAGCCCCAGCATTTT.